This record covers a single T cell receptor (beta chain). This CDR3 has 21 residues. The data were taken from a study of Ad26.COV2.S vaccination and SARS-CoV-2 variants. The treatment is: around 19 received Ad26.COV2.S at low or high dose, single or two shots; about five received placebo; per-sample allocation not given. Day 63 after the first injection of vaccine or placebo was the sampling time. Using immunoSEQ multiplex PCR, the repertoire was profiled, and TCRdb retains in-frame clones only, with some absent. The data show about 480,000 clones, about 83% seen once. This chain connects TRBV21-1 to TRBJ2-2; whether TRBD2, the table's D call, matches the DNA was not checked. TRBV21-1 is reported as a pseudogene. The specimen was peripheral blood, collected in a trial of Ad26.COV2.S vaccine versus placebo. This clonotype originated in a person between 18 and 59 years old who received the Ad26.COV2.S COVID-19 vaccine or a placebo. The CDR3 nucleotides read TGTGCCAGCAGCAGGGCCACAGGGGGCCTAGCTAGCGGGAGGAACACCGGGGAGCTGTTTTTT. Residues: CASSRATGGLASGRNTGELFF.